The table lists the clone carrying this T cell receptor (beta chain) with a few counts. What it binds is unknown. The V gene's germline CDR1 is SEHNR and CDR2 FQNEAQ (reference sequence). Trimming stripped 1 base from V and 2 bases from J, with 8 bases between. This CDR3 is 14 amino acids long. TCRdb passed the reads through MiXCR, listing each CDR3 protein once. The table has some 800,000 distinct CDR3 sequences, almost 30% seen once. This record comes from a study of T cell repertoires in cytomegalovirus infection. Looking at the study overall: Shared public TCR beta signatures pointed to both CMV infection and a matching HLA type.

The chain joins TRBV7-9 to TRBJ1-2; D is uncertain. The sequence derives from a human donor in good health (CMV status not recorded). Some clones in this sample may be carry-over from other donors' samples. Sequencing used cultured CD8+ T cells from PBMCs, obtained from culture after CMV antigen stimulation. The CDR3 DNA reads as TGTGCCAGCAGCTTAGTCAACGGGAACTATGGCTACACCTTC. Translation gives CASSLVNGNYGYTF.